This TCR beta chain stems from a study of cytomegalovirus exposure and HLA in healthy donors. This clone came up a few times. PCR primers comprised 60 Vbeta and 13 Jbeta primers. TCRdb's table, derived via immunoSEQ multiplex PCR, lists solely in-frame clones and lacks some. Seen here are roughly 150,000 clones, around 80% observed once, and the top ten hold about 11%. Sequencing was performed on PBMCs. This receptor was obtained from a man between 18 and 29 years old in good health and CMV-seropositive.

The CDR3 spells CASRGQGWFGEAFF. DNA for the CDR3: TGTGCCAGCAGAGGACAGGGCTGGTTCGGGGAAGCTTTCTTT. The V and J genes are TRBV28 and TRBJ1-1; 8 positions match TRBD1. Trimming cost V 6 bases and J 8 bases; bases outside gene matches: 11. The length of the CDR3 is 14 residues. The germline V gene has CDR1 MDHEN and CDR2 SYDVKM.